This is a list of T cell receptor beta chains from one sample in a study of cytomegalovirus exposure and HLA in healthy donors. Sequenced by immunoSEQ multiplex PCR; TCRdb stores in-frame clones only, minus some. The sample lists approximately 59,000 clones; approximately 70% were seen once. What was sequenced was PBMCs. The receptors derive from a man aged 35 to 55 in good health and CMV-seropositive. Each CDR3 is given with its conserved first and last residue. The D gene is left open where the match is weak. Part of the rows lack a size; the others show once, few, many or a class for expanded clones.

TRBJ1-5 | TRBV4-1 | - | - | CASSQGLFRGSNQPQHF | TGCGCCAGCAGCCAAGGATTGTTTAGGGGGAGCAATCAGCCCCAGCATTTT
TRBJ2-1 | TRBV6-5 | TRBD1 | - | CASSYLPGTGGSEQFF | TGTGCCAGCAGTTACCTCCCCGGGACAGGGGGCAGTGAGCAGTTCTTC
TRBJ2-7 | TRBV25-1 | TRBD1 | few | CASSESLDRGQGEQYF | TGTGCCAGCAGTGAATCTCTGGACAGGGGGCAGGGCGAGCAGTACTTC
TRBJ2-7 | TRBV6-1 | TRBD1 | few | CASSRDRGHHEQYF | TGTGCCAGCAGTAGAGACAGGGGGCATCACGAGCAGTACTTC
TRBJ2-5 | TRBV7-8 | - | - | CASSLNQRAQYF | TGTGCCAGCAGCTTAAATCAGAGGGCGCAGTACTTC
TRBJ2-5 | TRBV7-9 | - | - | CASNAGTQETQYF | TGTGCCAGCAATGCAGGAACACAAGAGACCCAGTACTTC
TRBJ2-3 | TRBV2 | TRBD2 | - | CASSGLVAGQETTDTQYF | TGTGCCAGCAGTGGTTTGGTAGCGGGGCAAGAGACCACAGATACGCAGTATTTT
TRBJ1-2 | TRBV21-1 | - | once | CASSKEFVSPPGYGYTF | TGTGCCAGCAGCAAAGAATTTGTGAGCCCACCGGGCTATGGCTACACCTTC
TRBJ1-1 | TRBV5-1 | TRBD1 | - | CASRQFRDRGPPNTEAFF | TGCGCCAGCAGACAGTTCCGGGACAGGGGCCCTCCGAACACTGAAGCTTTCTTT
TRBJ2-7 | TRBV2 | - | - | CASNPRRGGEQYF | TGTGCCAGCAACCCTCGGAGGGGAGGCGAGCAGTACTTC
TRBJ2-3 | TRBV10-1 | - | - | CASTRSRADTQYF | TGCGCCAGCACTAGATCCCGCGCAGATACGCAGTATTTT
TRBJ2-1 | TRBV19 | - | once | CASSTRRGTLSYNEQFF | TGTGCCAGTAGTACCAGGCGTGGTACGCTATCCTACAATGAGCAGTTCTTC
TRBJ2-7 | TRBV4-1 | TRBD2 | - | CASSQDLASGLYEQYF | TGCGCCAGCAGCCAAGATCTAGCTAGCGGGCTATACGAGCAGTACTTC
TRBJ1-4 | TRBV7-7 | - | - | CASSRTGGEKLFF | TGTGCTAGCAGTAGGACGGGGGGCGAAAAACTGTTTTTT
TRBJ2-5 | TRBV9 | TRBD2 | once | CASSVDPTSWETQYF | TGTGCCAGCAGCGTAGATCCGACTAGCTGGGAGACCCAGTACTTC
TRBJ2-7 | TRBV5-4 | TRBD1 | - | CASSYGQATGDEQYF | TGTGCCAGCAGTTACGGACAGGCCACCGGGGACGAGCAGTACTTC